This passage covers 18 T cell receptor beta chains from one sample sequenced in a study of tumor and adjacent non-tumor tissue in lung cancer. The template was RNA from unsorted bulk tissue. Distant lung tissue was collected more than 3 cm away from the tumor edge. Three rounds of nested PCR, following a modified ARM-PCR protocol, produced the TCRbeta library. MiXCR, run by TCRdb on the multiplex PCR reads, gives a single entry per CDR3 protein. The sample holds over 100,000 distinct CDR3 sequences, over 55% seen once. Sequenced material: distant non-tumor lung tissue. The receptors shown here come from a man in his sixties with non-small cell lung cancer.

Remarks on this clonotype: Compared with germline, one end of the junction differs, possibly owing to a read error. The chain combines TRBV11-2 with TRBJ2-2; 10 positions agree with TRBD2. The CDR3 loop spans 18 amino acids. The germline V gene has CDR1 SGHAT and CDR2 FQNNGV. Here the CDR3 reads CASSSGLAGATSTGELFF. In nucleotides, the CDR3 is TGTGCCAGTAGCTCGGGGCTAGCGGGAGCGACGAGCACCGGGGAGCTGTTTTTT.

For this clonotype: One end of the junction is discordant with germline, which a read error may explain. The gene calls are TRBV5-4 and TRBJ2-7; 9 bases are a match to TRBD2. CDR1 SGHNT and CDR2 YYREEE come from the germline V gene (reference sequence). There are 14 residues in the CDR3. The CDR3 DNA reads as TGTGCCAGCAGCCCCGCAGCGGGAGGCTACGAGCAGTACTTT. Protein product: CASSPAAGGYEQYF.

Concerning this clonotype: An end of the junction does not agree with germline; a read error may underlie this. The chain carries TRBV4-3 and TRBJ1-2; no firm D call. Germline V CDR1 and CDR2: LGHNA, YSLEER. This CDR3 has 15 residues. Here the CDR3 reads CASSQDPGKPNGYTF. The CDR3 DNA sequence: TGCGCCAGTAGCCAAGATCCCGGGAAACCCAATGGCTACACCTTC.

This clonotype has a count of ten or more. The chain employs TRBV12-3 or TRBV12-4 and TRBJ2-1, with D possibly matching TRBD2 (7 bases). Trimming left V 5 bases short and J 3 bases short, with 20 bases between. CDR3 length equals 17 residues. CDR3 loop: CASSPGGGRENYNEQFF. CDR3 nucleotide sequence: TGTGCCAGCAGTCCCGGTGGGGGGCGGGAGAACTACAATGAGCAGTTCTTC.

As regards this clonotype: One end of the junction is discordant with germline, which a read error may explain. The chain links TRBV11-2 to TRBJ2-5; tentative D call: TRBD1 (6 bases). The CDR3 is 15 residues long. Germline CDR1 SGHAT, CDR2 FQNNGV. The CDR3 DNA sequence: TGTGCCTGCAGCTCCTACAGGGCCCGCCCAGAGACCCAGTACTTC. Protein sequence: CACSSYRARPETQYF.

Note on this clonotype: One base away lies a much larger clone, so this may be a sequencing read error. V is TRBV7-9 and J is TRBJ2-1, with no clear D. Germline V gene sequence: CDR1 SEHNR, CDR2 FQNEAQ (reference sequence). The CDR3 sequence is 13 residues long. The CDR3: CSSNLPENNEQFF. Written as DNA, the CDR3 is TGTTCCAGCAACTTGCCGGAAAACAATGAGCAGTTCTTC.

Remarks on this clonotype: Given a much more abundant clone one base away, this may be a read error. The chain employs TRBV5-1 and TRBJ2-3; TRBD2 matches 8 bases. In germline, CDR1 is SGHRS, CDR2 YFSETQ. CDR3 size: 17 residues. The V and J ends lost 4 bases and 2 bases, in that order; junction bases with no gene match: 12. For the CDR3, the DNA is TGCGCCAGCAGCCTTGGAGCCATAGCGGGGTCCACAGATACGCAGTATTTT. It encodes CASSLGAIAGSTDTQYF.

A word on this clonotype: At one end, the junction sequence differs from germline, possibly due to a read error. The chain couples TRBV29-1 to TRBJ2-5, with 10 bases lining up with TRBD1. The CDR3 length is 14 residues. CDR1 SQVTM and CDR2 ANQGSEA come from the germline V gene. The CDR3 region has the DNA TGTAGCGTTGGCGGGGGACAGGGGTTGGAGACCCAGTACTTC. As protein: CSVGGGQGLETQYF.

This clonotype was seen at least ten times. The rearrangement joins TRBV11-1 to TRBJ2-1; D call uncertain. Germline loops: CDR1 SGHAT, CDR2 FQDESV (reference sequence). Deletions cut 2 bases from V and 0 bases from J, with 11 bases between. CDR3 length equals 16 residues. The CDR3 loop reads CASSLNLLSSYNEQFF. Here the CDR3 DNA reads TGTGCCAGCAGCTTAAATCTGTTGAGCTCCTACAATGAGCAGTTCTTC.

The chain joins TRBV28 to TRBJ2-7, with 9 bases aligning to TRBD1. Germline loops: CDR1 MDHEN, CDR2 SYDVKM. This CDR3 comprises 15 residues. V lost 5 bases, J lost 5 bases, and 10 bases stayed unmatched. Here the CDR3 reads CASSLGTGSLDEQYF. CDR3 nucleotide sequence: TGTGCCAGCAGTCTCGGGACAGGGAGCCTGGACGAGCAGTACTTC. Complete variable domain (other parts from reference TRBV28 and TRBJ2-7): DVKVTQSSRYLVKRTGEKVFLECVQDMDHENMFWYRQDPGLGLRLIYFSYDVKMKEKGDIPEGYSVSREKKERFSLILESASTNQTSMYLCASSLGTGSLDEQYFGPGTRLTVT.

This clonotype was seen at least ten times. The V call is TRBV20-1, the J call TRBJ2-1; 11 bases align to TRBD2. CDR1 DFQATT and CDR2 SNEGSKA come from the germline V gene (reference sequence). The CDR3 extends over 17 amino acids. The J segment lost 2 bases and the V segment lost 2 bases, leaving 8 bases of the junction unmatched. CDR3 DNA: TGCAGTGCTAGATCCCTGACTAGCGGGACAGCCTACAATGAGCAGTTCTTC. Translated: CSARSLTSGTAYNEQFF.

This clonotype was seen a single time. A much larger clone sits a single nucleotide away, making a read error possible. This chain links TRBV5-1 with TRBJ2-7; perhaps D is TRBD1 or TRBD2 (5 bases each). The CDR3 loop spans 12 amino acids. Per the germline V gene, CDR1 is SGHRS and CDR2 is YFSETQ. Trimming removed 1 base at V and 9 bases at J, with 11 bases between. The CDR3 reads CASSLNGDGQYF. The CDR3 bases are TGCGCCAGCAGCTTGAATGGGGACGGGCAGTACTTC.

This rearrangement joins TRBV29-1 to TRBJ2-1; tentatively, D is TRBD2 (6 bases). This CDR3 spans 14 amino acids. Germline V lookup: CDR1 SQVTM, CDR2 ANQGSEA. V was trimmed by 3 bases and J by 9 bases, leaving 18 bases between them. The CDR3 loop reads CSVEIGALATEQFF. The DNA of the CDR3 is TGCAGCGTTGAGATCGGCGCACTAGCCACTGAGCAGTTCTTC.

The chain recombines TRBV14 with TRBJ1-1; TRBD1 is a possible D gene (5 bases). The CDR3 contains 16 residues. V lost 8 bases to trimming and J lost 10 bases, with 29 bases between them. Germline values: CDR1 SGHDN, CDR2 FVKESK. In nucleotides, the CDR3 is TGTGCCAGCGAATTAACAGCCTACGGGGGGAGCATTGGAGCTTTCTTT. Its protein is CASELTAYGGSIGAFF.

Comment on this clonotype: Possible read error: a much larger clone is one base away. The rearrangement uses TRBV29-1 and TRBJ2-3; D is possibly TRBD1 (7 bases). The CDR3 is made up of 15 amino acids. Germline V gene sequence: CDR1 SQVTM, CDR2 ANQGSEA. CDR3 in amino acids: CSVETGDSSIDTEYF. CDR3 coding DNA: TGCAGCGTTGAAACAGGGGACTCTAGCATAGATACGGAGTATTTT.

A remark on this clonotype: Compared with germline, one end of the junction differs, possibly owing to a read error. The chain links TRBV6-6 to TRBJ2-1; D perhaps matches TRBD2 (6 bases). This CDR3 has 12 amino acids. Germline V gene data show CDR1 as MNHNY and CDR2 as SVGAGI (reference sequence). CDR3 coding DNA: TGTGCCAACAGTTTGATGGGCCGGGAGCAGCTCTTC. Translated, it gives CANSLMGREQLF.

Comment on this clonotype: One end of the junction is discordant with germline, which a read error may explain. The chain recombines TRBV6-2 or TRBV6-3 with TRBJ2-2; the D gene is possibly TRBD2 (5 bases). The CDR3 is 16 amino acids. The germline V gene has CDR1 MNHEY and CDR2 SVGEGT. Written as DNA, the CDR3 is TGTGCCAGCACCTCCCGTGGATGCTTGAACACCGGGGAACTGTTTTTT. It specifies CASTSRGCLNTGELFF.

Concerning this clonotype itself: The CDR3 does not close with the conserved phenylalanine or tryptophan, likely indicating a read error. This rearrangement joins TRBV10-2 to TRBJ1-4, with 8 bases identical to TRBD1. V lost 7 bases, J lost 7 bases, and 14 bases stayed unmatched. The CDR3 contains 16 residues. The germline V gene has CDR1 WSHSY and CDR2 SAAADI. This CDR3 is CASTDQGARVSEKLFL. The CDR3 DNA follows: TGCGCCAGCACTGACCAGGGGGCGCGGGTTAGTGAAAAACTGTTTCTT.